The sequence of this T cell receptor beta chain was determined in a study of identical twins (dated by TCRdb to the mid-2010s). Notes on the research overall: To test whether fetal clonotypes persist, this study deep-sequenced TCR alpha and beta repertoires from monozygotic twins, from unrelated adults of various ages, and from cord blood. To rule out contamination, replicate twin experiments were performed at different times with different library preparation protocols.

Study-wide conclusions, independent of this receptor: Out-of-frame TCR alpha sequences shared between twins showed an excess of low generation-probability sequences compared with coincidental sharing between unrelated individuals. Because the same donors could not be followed over many years, conclusions were based on cross-sectional statistical analysis. Abundant cord blood beta clonotypes carried fewer insertions; young adult naive repertoires showed a weaker similar trend, while memory repertoires showed none. A weaker excess of twin sharing was found in beta out-of-frame sequences because the signal-to-noise ratio was lowered by fewer shared sequences. Out-of-frame TCR alpha sharing in monozygotic twins was systematically underestimated by recombination models, whereas sharing between unrelated individuals was in agreement with the recombination models. Invariant T cells such as MAIT and iNKT could partly confound zero-insertion analyses, though diverse VJ usage argued against this for most clonotypes.

The table lists this clonotype with many counts. Its specific antigen is unknown. The input lacks base qualities; no much larger clone sits a single base away. V is shortened by 6 bases, J by 5 bases, and the region joining them spans 10 bases. From the germline V gene, CDR1 is SQVTM and CDR2 is ANQGSEA. Spanning cysteine to phenylalanine, the CDR3 consists of 11 amino acids. Only CDR3 DNA is held: 33 bases, read in frame from base 1. Libraries were prepared through 5' RACE. For sequencing, an Illumina HiSeq 2000 was employed. A universal primer binding site was introduced by template switching, and a unique molecular identifier was present in the final cDNA, enabling accurate counting of TCR cDNA molecules. Specific primers in the conserved constant-segment region were used to synthesize first-strand cDNA for TCR alpha and beta chains. Each cDNA library was double barcoded, with a SMART-Mk sample barcode plus Illumina barcodes, to control for contamination. TruSeq adapter sequences along with Illumina sample barcodes were introduced in two successive PCR steps. The TCR alpha and beta cDNA libraries were sequenced on the Illumina HiSeq platform using custom primers. Per the source publication's procedure: Raw reads were processed with MiGEC to extract unique molecular identifiers, and MiXCR was used to determine CDR3 positions. Recombination models were inferred per individual with the repgenHMM and IGoR tools using an EM algorithm. The tcR package in R was used for shared clonotype analysis, with sharing normalized by the product of cloneset sizes. To study raw recombination free of thymic and clonal selection effects, out-of-frame nonproductive sequences were analyzed. Starting from the raw public reads, TCRdb applied fastp trimming at Q25, assembled clones with MiXCR and retained in-frame beta chains. For every CDR3 protein sequence, its rows merge into one entry that carries the most common genes and DNA. TCRdb, not the original authors, processed these V and J calls. For this sample there are 200,000 to 250,000 distinct CDR3 sequences; 7% to 8.5% appear just once. Clones ranked in the top ten supply about 5.8% of the sample.

Every donor in the study was a healthy Caucasian. Three pairs of female monozygotic twins, all aged 18 to 29 years, were included in the twin cohort. Positive isolation kits from Invitrogen were used to isolate the CD4+ and CD8+ T cell populations. The sample was also reused in another study, on yellow fever vaccine responses in identical twins. As the second paper documents: The T cell response to vaccination in identical twins was reported by the authors to appear partly convergent and partly personalized. Focusing on identical twins, the study followed the T cell clones that responded to the vaccine, and did so with precision.

The specimen sequenced was CD8+ T cells sorted from blood. This clonotype originated in a woman younger than 35 in good health. The sequence joins TRBV29-1 to TRBJ1-2; the D gene identity is not certain. The CDR3 in this case is CSVGTGYGYTF. The nucleotide sequence is TGCAGCGTGGGAACGGGGTATGGCTACACCTTC.